This T cell receptor beta chain was sequenced for a study of blood T cell repertoires in COVID-19. Using immunoSEQ multiplex PCR, the repertoire was profiled, and TCRdb retains in-frame clones only, with some absent. The sample gives under 200,000 clones, approximately 82% of which show up once; roughly a fifth is in the top ten. Trimming cost V 0 bases and J 10 bases, with 11 bases left between them. The CDR3 contains 13 residues. Germline V gives CDR1 SGHNT, CDR2 YYREEE (reference sequence). This receptor was taken from a woman between 65 and 79 years old who had recovered from COVID-19. Sequencing used peripheral blood. The V and J genes are TRBV5-4 and TRBJ2-1, with no clear D. As DNA, the CDR3 is TGTGCCAGCAGCTTGGACGCCAGCGCGGAGCAGTTCTTC. Translation gives CASSLDASAEQFF.